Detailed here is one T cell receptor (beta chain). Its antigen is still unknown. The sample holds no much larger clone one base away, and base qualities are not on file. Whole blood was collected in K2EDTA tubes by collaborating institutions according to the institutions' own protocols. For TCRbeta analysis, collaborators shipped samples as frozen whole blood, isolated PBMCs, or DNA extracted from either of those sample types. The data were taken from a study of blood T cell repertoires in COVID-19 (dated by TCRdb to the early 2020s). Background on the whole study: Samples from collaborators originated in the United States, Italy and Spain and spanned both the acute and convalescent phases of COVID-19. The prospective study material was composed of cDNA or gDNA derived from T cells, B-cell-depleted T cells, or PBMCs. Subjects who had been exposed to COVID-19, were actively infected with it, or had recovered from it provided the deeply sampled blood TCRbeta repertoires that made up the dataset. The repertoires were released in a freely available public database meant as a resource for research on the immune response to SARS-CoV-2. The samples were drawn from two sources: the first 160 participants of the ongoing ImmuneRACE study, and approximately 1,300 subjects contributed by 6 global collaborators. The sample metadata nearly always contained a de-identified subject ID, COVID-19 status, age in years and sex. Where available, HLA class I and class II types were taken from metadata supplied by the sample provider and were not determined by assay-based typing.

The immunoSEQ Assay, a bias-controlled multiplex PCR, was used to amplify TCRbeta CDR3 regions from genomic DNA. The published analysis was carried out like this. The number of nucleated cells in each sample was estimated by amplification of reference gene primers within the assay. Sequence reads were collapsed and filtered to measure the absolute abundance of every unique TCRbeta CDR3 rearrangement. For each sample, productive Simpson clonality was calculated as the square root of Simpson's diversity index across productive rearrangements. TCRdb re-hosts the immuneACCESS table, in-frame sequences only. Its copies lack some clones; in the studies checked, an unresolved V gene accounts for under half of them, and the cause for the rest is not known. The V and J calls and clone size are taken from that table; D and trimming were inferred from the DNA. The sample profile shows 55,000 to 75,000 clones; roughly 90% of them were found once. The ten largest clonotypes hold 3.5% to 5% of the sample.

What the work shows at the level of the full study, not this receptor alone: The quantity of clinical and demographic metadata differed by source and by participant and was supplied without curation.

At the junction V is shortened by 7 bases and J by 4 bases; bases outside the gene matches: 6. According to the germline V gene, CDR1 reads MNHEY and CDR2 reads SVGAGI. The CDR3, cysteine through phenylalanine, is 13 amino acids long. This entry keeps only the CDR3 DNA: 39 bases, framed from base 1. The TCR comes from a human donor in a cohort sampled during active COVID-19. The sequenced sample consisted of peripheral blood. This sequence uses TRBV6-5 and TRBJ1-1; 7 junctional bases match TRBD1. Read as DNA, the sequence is TGTGCCAGCATGGCAGGGGGGTTCACTGAAGCTTTCTTT. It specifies CASMAGGFTEAFF.